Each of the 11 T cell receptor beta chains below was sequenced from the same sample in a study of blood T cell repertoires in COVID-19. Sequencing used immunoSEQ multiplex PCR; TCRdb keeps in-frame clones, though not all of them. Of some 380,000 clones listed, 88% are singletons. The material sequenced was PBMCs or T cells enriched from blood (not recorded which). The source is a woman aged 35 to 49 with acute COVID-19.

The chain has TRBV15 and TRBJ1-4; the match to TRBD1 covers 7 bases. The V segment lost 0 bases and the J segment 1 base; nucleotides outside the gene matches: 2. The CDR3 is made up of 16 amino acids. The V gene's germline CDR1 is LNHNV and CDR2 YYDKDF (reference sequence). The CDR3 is CATSRDWDRTNEKLFF. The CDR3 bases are TGTGCCACCAGCAGAGATTGGGACAGAACTAATGAAAAACTGTTTTTT.

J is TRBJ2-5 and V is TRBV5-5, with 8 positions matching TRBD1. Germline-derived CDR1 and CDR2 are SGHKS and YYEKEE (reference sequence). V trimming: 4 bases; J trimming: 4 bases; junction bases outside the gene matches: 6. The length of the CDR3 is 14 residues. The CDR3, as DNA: TGTGCCAGCAGCCTTCTGACAGGGGCAGAGACCCAGTACTTC. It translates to CASSLLTGAETQYF.

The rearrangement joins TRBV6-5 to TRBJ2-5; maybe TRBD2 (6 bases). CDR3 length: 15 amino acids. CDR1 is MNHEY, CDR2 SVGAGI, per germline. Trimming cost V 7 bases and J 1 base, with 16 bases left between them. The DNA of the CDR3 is TGTGCCAGCACTCAAATGTGGGGGGTCCAAGAGACCCAGTACTTC. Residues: CASTQMWGVQETQYF.

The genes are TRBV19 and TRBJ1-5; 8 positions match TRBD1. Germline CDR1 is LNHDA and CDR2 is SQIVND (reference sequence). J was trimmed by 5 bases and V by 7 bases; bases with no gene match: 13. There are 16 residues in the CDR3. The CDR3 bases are TGTGCCAGTACCTTAGGGGTTGACAGGGGCTATCAGCCCCAGCATTTT. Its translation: CASTLGVDRGYQPQHF. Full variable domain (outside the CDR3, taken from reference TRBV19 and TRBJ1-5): DGGITQSPKYLFRKEGQNVTLSCEQNLNHDAMYWYRQDPGQGLRLIYYSQIVNDFQKGDIAEGYSVSREKKESFPLTVTSAQKNPTAFYLCASTLGVDRGYQPQHFGDGTRLSIL.

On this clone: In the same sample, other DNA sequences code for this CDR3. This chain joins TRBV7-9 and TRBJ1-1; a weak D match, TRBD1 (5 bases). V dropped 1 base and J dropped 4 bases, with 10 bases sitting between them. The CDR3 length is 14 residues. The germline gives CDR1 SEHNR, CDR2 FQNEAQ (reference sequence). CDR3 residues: CASSLVGQGTEAFF. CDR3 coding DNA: TGTGCCAGCAGCTTAGTCGGGCAGGGCACTGAAGCTTTCTTT.

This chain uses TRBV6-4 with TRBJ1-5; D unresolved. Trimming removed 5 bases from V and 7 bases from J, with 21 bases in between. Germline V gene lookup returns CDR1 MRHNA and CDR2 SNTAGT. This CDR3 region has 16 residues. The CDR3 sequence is CASSPGFGPRRQPQHF. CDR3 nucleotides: TGTGCCAGCAGTCCGGGGTTTGGGCCCCGCCGACAGCCCCAGCATTTT.

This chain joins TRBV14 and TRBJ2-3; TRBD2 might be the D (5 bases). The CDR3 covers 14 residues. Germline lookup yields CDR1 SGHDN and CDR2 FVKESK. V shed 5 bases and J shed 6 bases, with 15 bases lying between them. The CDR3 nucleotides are TGTGCCAGCAGCTACGGCGGTAGAGGGGATACGCAGTATTTT. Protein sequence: CASSYGGRGDTQYF.

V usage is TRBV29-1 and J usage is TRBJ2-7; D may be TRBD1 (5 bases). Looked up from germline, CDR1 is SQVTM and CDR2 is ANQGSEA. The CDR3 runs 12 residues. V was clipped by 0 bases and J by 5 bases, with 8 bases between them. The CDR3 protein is CSVEDQGDEQYF. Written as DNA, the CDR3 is TGCAGCGTTGAAGATCAAGGGGACGAGCAGTACTTC.

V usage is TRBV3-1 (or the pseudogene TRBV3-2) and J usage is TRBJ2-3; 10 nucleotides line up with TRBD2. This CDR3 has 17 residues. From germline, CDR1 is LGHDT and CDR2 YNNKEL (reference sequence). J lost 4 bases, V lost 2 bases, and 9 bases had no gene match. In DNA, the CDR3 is TGTGCCAGCAGCCAACACCTTCCGGGACTAGCGTCAGATACGCAGTATTTT. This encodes CASSQHLPGLASDTQYF.

This CDR3 reads CASSEPGSGYGYTF. DNA for the CDR3: TGTGCCAGCAGTGAGCCCGGGTCGGGGTATGGCTACACCTTC. The J gene is TRBJ1-2, the V gene TRBV6-1, with D hard to call. V lost 3 bases to trimming and J lost 5 bases, with 13 bases between them. The CDR3 runs 14 residues. Looked up from germline, CDR1 is MNHNS and CDR2 is SASEGT.

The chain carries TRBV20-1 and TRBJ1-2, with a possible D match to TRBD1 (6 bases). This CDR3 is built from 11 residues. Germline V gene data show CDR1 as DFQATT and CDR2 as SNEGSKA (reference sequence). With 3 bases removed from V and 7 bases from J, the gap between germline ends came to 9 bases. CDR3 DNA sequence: TGCAGTGCTAGGCACAGGGTTGGCTACACCTTC. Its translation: CSARHRVGYTF.